This T cell receptor delta chain was found in a study of γδ T cells in repeated Plasmodium falciparum infection. For the study at large: Samples were taken at baseline, before some infections, and 21 days after each.

TCRdb re-identified clones in the multiplex PCR reads via CATT. Found here are 85,000 to 100,000 delta-chain clones, more than 0.85% of them singletons; the top ten hold around 9.6%. Germline lookup yields CDR1 GEAIGNYY and CDR2 EKD. The CDR3 is 18 residues long. In the case of this clone: Its target is not known. The protein recorded in TCRdb matches a much larger clone and deviates from this DNA's translation at residue 17, suggesting a read error; the protein here is obtained by translating the DNA.

General study points: Over time and infection, Vgamma9/Vdelta2+ repertoires remained highly stable and polyclonal.

Vgamma9/Vdelta2+ and Vdelta2-negative gammadelta T cells were flow-sorted from PBMC for bulk sequencing. The source material was gamma-delta T cells from blood. The sequence was collected from a pool of human donors (malaria-infected and uninfected, not separated). This chain joins TRDV2 and TRDJ1, with 13 bases fitting TRDD3. The CDR3 here is CACDPILGDTHQTDKLTF. The CDR3 coding sequence is TGTGCCTGTGACCCGATACTGGGGGATACGCATCAAACCGATAAACTCACCTTT.